This note documents a single TCR beta chain sequence. The data are from a study of blood T cell repertoires in COVID-19. About the research overall: Spain, Italy and the United States supplied samples that represented acute and convalescent COVID-19.

Original processing methods: Estimated nucleated cell counts came from reference gene primer amplification. The protocol was immunoSEQ multiplex PCR, while the TCRdb copy is restricted to in-frame clones and leaves out a portion. For V, J and clone size, that table is used; D and trimming come from the DNA. The data hold under 150,000 clones, with roughly 85% observed a single time. Germline values: CDR1 SGHNT, CDR2 YENEEA. This CDR3 has 12 residues. V lost 5 bases to trimming and J lost 3 bases, with 7 bases between them. The V call is TRBV11-3, the J call TRBJ2-5; unclear D gene. This receptor was obtained from a man aged 40-50 years with acute or convalescent COVID-19. Sequences were obtained from peripheral blood. The CDR3 loop reads CASSETKETQYF. The CDR3 DNA sequence: TGTGCCAGCAGCGAGACAAAAGAGACCCAGTACTTC.